This T cell receptor (beta chain) was captured by sequencing in a study of blood T cell repertoires in COVID-19. Study-wide context: Donors in the United States, Italy and Spain gave samples during acute or convalescent COVID-19. Sources were T cells, B-cell-depleted T cells, or PBMCs; the material itself was cDNA or gDNA.

Authors' processing steps: By means of reference gene primer amplification, nucleated cell counts were estimated. Clones were read by immunoSEQ multiplex PCR, and TCRdb kept only the in-frame ones, dropping some. D and trimming come from the DNA, and the V and J calls and clone size come from that table. This sample has around 250,000 clones, with about four fifths found just once. This clone was found a few times. The CDR3 has 14 residues. The trim removed 4 bases at V and 10 bases at J, leaving 5 bases unmatched. Germline loops: CDR1 LGHDT, CDR2 YNNKEL (reference sequence). The sequence came from a man aged 25 to 40 who had recovered from COVID-19. The chain couples TRBV3-1 (or the pseudogene TRBV3-2) to TRBJ1-6; the match to TRBD1 covers 9 bases. Material: peripheral blood. For the CDR3, the DNA is TGTGCCAGCAGCCCGGGACAGGGACGATCACCCCTCCACTTT. Translation gives CASSPGQGRSPLHF.